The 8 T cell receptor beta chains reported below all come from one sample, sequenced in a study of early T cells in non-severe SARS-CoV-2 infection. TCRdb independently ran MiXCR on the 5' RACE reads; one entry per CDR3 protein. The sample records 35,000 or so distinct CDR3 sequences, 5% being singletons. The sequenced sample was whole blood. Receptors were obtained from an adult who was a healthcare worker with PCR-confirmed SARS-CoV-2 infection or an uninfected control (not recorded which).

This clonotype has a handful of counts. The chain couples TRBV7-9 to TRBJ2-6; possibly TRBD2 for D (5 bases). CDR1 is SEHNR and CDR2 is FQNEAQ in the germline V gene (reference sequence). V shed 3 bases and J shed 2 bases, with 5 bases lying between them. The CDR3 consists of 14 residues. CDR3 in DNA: TGTGCCAGCAGCTTGGAGGCTGGGGCCAACGTCCTGACTTTC. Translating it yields CASSLEAGANVLTF.

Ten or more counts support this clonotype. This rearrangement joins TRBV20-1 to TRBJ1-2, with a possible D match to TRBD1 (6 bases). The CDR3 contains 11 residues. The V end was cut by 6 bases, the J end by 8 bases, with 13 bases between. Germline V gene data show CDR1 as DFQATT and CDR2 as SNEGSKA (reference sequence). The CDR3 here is CSATPGAGYTF. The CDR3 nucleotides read TGCAGTGCCACTCCAGGGGCCGGCTACACCTTC.

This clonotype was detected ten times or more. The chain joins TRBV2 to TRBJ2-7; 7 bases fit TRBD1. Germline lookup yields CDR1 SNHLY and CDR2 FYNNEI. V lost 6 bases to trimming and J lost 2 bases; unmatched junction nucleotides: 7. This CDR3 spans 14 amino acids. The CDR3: CASRETGSAYEQYF. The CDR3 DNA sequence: TGTGCCAGCAGGGAGACAGGGAGCGCCTACGAGCAGTACTTC. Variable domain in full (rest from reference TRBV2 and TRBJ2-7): EPEVTQTPSHQVTQMGQEVILRCVPISNHLYFYWYRQILGQKVEFLVSFYNNEISEKSEIFDDQFSVERPDGSNFTLKIRSTKLEDSAMYFCASRETGSAYEQYFGPGTRLTVT.

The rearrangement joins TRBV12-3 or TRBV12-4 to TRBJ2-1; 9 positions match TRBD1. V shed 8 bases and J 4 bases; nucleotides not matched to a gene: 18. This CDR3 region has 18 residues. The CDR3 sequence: CASGLAHGQGILYNEQFF. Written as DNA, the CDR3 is TGTGCCAGCGGCTTAGCCCACGGACAGGGGATTTTGTACAATGAGCAGTTCTTC.

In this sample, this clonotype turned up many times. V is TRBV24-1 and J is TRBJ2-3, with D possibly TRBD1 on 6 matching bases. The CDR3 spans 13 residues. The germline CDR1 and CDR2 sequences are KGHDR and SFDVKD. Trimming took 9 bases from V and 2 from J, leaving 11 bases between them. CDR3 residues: CATSNRATDTQYF. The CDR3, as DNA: TGTGCCACCTCCAACAGGGCCACAGATACGCAGTATTTT.

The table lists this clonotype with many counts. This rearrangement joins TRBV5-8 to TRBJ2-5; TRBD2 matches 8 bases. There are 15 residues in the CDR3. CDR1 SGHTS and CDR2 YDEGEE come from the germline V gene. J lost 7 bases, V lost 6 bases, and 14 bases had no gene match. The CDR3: CASNPGRGLAGTQYF. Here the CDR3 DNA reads TGTGCCAGCAACCCCGGGAGGGGTCTGGCGGGGACCCAGTACTTC.

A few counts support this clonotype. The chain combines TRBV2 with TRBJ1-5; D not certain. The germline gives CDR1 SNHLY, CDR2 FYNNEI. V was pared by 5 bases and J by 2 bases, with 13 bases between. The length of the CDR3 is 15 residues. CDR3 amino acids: CASSSRASGNQPQHF. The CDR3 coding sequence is TGTGCCAGCAGTAGCCGGGCGTCGGGCAATCAGCCCCAGCATTTT.

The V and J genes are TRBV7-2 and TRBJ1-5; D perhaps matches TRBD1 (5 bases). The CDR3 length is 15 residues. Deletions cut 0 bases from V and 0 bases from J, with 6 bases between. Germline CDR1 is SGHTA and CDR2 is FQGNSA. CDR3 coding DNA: TGTGCCAGCAGCTTAGCGGGGGGTAGCAATCAGCCCCAGCATTTT. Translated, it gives CASSLAGGSNQPQHF.